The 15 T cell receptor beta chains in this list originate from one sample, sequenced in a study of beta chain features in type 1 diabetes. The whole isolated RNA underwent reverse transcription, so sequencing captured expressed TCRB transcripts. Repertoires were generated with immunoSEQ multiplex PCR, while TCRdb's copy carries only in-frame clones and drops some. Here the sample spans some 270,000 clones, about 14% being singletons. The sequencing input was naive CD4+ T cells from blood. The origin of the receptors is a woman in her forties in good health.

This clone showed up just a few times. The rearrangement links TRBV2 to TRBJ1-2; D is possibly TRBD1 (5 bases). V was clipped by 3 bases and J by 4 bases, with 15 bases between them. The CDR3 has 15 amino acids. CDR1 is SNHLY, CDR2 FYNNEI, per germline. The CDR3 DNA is TGTGCCAGCAGTGACGGGCAGGGTGGTCTCTATGGCTACACCTTC. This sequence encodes CASSDGQGGLYGYTF.

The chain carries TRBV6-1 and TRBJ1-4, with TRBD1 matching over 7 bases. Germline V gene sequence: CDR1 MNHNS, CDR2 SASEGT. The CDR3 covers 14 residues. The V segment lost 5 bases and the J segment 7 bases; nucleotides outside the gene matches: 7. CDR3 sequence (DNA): TGTGCCAGCAGTCTACCGGGGACAGCTGAAAAACTGTTTTTT. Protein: CASSLPGTAEKLFF.

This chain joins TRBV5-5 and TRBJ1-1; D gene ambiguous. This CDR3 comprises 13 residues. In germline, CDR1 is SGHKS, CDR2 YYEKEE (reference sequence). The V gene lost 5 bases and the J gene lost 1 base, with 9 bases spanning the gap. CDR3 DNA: TGTGCCAGCAGGCGTACCGGGAACACTGAAGCTTTCTTT. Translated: CASRRTGNTEAFF.

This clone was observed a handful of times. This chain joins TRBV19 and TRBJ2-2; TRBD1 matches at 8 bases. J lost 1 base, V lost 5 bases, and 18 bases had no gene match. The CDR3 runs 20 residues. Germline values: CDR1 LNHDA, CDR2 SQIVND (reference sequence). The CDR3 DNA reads TGTGCCAGTAGTCCCCCCCTTGGGACAGGCCAGGGTAGGAACACCGGGGAGCTGTTTTTT. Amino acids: CASSPPLGTGQGRNTGELFF.

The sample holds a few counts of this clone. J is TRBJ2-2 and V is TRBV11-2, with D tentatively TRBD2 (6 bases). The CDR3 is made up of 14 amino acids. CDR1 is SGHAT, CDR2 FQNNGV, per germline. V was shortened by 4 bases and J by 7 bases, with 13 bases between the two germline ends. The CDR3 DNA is TGTGCCAGCAGCTCGGGAGTTTGGGGCGGGGAGCTGTTTTTT. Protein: CASSSGVWGGELFF.

The CDR3 DNA follows: TGTGCCAGCAGCATGCGTCCGACTAGTTTCCGTGACGATACGCAGTATTTT. Its translation: CASSMRPTSFRDDTQYF. This chain uses TRBV11-2 with TRBJ2-3, with D tentatively TRBD2 (6 bases). The CDR3 consists of 17 residues. V was clipped by 5 bases and J by 6 bases, with 24 bases between them. Per germline, CDR1 SGHAT and CDR2 FQNNGV.

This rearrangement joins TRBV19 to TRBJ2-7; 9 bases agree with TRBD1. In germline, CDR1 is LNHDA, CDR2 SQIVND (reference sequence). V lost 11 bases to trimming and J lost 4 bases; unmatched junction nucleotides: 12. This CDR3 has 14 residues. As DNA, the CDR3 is TGTGCCTCCCGTCAAGGGACAGGGACATACGAGCAGTACTTC. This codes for CASRQGTGTYEQYF.

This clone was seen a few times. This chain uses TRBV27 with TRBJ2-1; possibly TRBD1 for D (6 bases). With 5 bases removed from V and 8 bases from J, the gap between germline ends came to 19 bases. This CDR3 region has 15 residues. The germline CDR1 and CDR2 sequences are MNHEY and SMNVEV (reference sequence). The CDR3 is CASSPQGDRIDEQFF. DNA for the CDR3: TGTGCCAGCAGTCCCCAGGGAGACAGGATCGATGAGCAGTTCTTC.

CDR3 sequence: CASSQDLGVYTDTQYF. For the CDR3, the DNA is TGTGCCAGCAGCCAAGATCTCGGGGTTTACACAGATACGCAGTATTTT. The chain joins TRBV4-2 to TRBJ2-3, with a weak D call TRBD2 (5 bases). V was trimmed by 0 bases and J by 2 bases, leaving 12 bases between them. Germline CDR1 is LGHNA and CDR2 is YNFKEQ. The CDR3 runs 16 residues.

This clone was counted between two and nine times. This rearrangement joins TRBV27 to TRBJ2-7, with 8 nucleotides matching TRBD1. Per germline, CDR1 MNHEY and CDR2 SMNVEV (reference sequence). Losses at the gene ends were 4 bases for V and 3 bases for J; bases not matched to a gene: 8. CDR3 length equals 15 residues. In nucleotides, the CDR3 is TGTGCCAGCAGTTCCTTCGGGACAGGTAACTACGAGCAGTACTTC. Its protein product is CASSSFGTGNYEQYF.

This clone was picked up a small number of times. The chain's CDR3 is CAISDTGGETQYF. In nucleotides, the CDR3 is TGTGCCATCAGTGACACAGGGGGAGAGACCCAGTACTTC. The chain links TRBV10-3 to TRBJ2-5; 8 positions match TRBD1. The V gene end was trimmed by 3 bases and the J gene end by 4 bases; junction bases not matched to a gene: 1. From germline, CDR1 is ENHRY and CDR2 SYGVKD. The CDR3 contains 13 residues.

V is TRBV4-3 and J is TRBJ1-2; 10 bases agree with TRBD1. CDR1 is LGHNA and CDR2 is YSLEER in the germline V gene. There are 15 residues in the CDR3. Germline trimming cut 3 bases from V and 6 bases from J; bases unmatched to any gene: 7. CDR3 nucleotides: TGCGCCAGCAGCCAGGCCGGGACAGGGGCGAATGGCTACACCTTC. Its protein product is CASSQAGTGANGYTF.

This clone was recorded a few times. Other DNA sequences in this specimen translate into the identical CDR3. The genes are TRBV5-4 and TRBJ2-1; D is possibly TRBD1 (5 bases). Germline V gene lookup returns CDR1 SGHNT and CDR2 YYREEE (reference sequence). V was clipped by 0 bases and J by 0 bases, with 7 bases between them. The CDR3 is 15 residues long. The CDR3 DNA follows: TGTGCCAGCAGCTTGGGGCAGGGCTCCTACAATGAGCAGTTCTTC. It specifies CASSLGQGSYNEQFF.

In nucleotides, the CDR3 is TGTGCCAGCAGACTCACAGGGAGCGAGACCCAGTACTTC. It specifies CASRLTGSETQYF. V usage is TRBV6-5 and J usage is TRBJ2-5, with D maybe TRBD1 (6 bases). V was pared by 6 bases and J by 5 bases, with 13 bases between. The germline V gene encodes CDR1 MNHEY and CDR2 SVGAGI. The CDR3 consists of 13 residues.

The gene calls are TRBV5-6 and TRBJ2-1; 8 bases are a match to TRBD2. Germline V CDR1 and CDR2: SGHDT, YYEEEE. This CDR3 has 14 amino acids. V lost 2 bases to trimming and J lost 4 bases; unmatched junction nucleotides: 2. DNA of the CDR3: TGTGCCAGCAGCTTCCCGGGGGGGTACAATGAGCAGTTCTTC. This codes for CASSFPGGYNEQFF.